This T cell receptor (beta chain) came from a study of cytomegalovirus exposure and HLA in healthy donors. Findings and limits, study-wide: Per a prior analysis, the majority of TCR beta V segments were productive roughly 90% or roughly 30% of the time.

The study ran its PCR with 60 Vbeta and 13 Jbeta primers. Profiling relied on immunoSEQ multiplex PCR, and the TCRdb table lists in-frame clones only, not all of them. The sample includes more than 95,000 clones, under 80% of them seen just once. Only a few counts were recorded for this clone. The target antigen is unknown. The same CDR3 arises from other DNA sequences in this sample as well. Deletions cut 2 bases from V and 5 bases from J, with 4 bases between. The CDR3 covers 11 residues. The germline gives CDR1 SGHDT, CDR2 YYEEEE. The chain carries TRBV5-6 and TRBJ2-5; unclear D gene. The sequence was obtained from a woman aged 40 to 50 in good health and CMV-seropositive. The sequenced sample consisted of PBMCs. The CDR3 bases are TGTGCCAGCAGCTTAGCGGAGACCCAGTACTTC. Protein product: CASSLAETQYF. Full variable domain (missing parts from reference TRBV5-6 and TRBJ2-5): DAGVTQSPTHLIKTRGQQVTLRCSPKSGHDTVSWYQQALGQGPQFIFQYYEEEERQRGNFPDRFSGHQFPNYSSELNVNALLLGDSALYLCASSLAETQYFGPGTRLLVL.